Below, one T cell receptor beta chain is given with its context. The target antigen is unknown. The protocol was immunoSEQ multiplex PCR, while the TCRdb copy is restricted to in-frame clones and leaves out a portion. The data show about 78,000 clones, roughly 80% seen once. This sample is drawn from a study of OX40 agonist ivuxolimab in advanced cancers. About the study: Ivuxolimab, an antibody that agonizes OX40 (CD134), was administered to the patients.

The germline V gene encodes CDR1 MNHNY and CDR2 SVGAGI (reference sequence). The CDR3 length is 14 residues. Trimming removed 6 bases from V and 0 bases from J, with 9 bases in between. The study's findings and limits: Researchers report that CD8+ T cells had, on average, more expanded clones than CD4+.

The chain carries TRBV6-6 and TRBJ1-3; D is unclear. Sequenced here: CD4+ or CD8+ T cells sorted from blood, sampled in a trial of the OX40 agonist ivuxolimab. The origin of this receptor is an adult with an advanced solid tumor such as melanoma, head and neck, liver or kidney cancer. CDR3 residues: CASSSGSSGNTIYF. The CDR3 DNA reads TGTGCCAGCAGCTCCGGGAGCTCTGGAAACACCATATATTTT.